The sequence of this T cell receptor (beta chain) was determined in a study of metastatic and nonmetastatic thyroid tumors. Overall study context: Repertoire comparisons spanned blood and tumor or nodule tissue from malignant and benign thyroid patients.

In the authors' workflow: A classifier for distant metastasis in papillary thyroid cancer was constructed using CDR3 differences observed across clinicopathological groups. TCRdb re-called the PCR reads via MiXCR. The authors' filters were not applied to this entry. Seen here are some 20,000 clones, around a fifth observed once, and the top ten hold around 12%. Notes on the study in general: TCR beta diversity was reportedly significantly higher in malignant thyroid tumors than benign nodules, in blood and tumor.

Worth noting for this clone: What it binds is not known.

CDR3 length: 13 amino acids. With 4 bases removed from V and 3 bases from J, the gap between germline ends came to 7 bases. Per the germline V gene, CDR1 is SGHVS and CDR2 is FNYEAQ. Patients had received no treatment of any kind before thyroid surgery. The sample taken for sequencing was tumor tissue. This receptor was identified in a female donor with papillary thyroid cancer or a benign thyroid nodule (not recorded which). Some clones in this sample may be carry-over from other donors' samples. The V gene is TRBV7-6, the J gene TRBJ2-1; D not certain. CDR3: CASSYSSYNEQFF. CDR3 nucleotide sequence: TGTGCCAGCAGCTATAGCAGCTACAATGAGCAGTTCTTC.